What follows describes a single TCR beta chain. Repertoires were generated with immunoSEQ multiplex PCR, while TCRdb's copy carries only in-frame clones and drops some. The sample yields around 30,000 clones, around 83% seen once. This sample was included in a study of a mutant IDH1 vaccine in newly diagnosed glioma. The junction had 5 bases not matched to a gene; V was cut back by 2 bases and J by 4 bases. The CDR3 is made up of 15 amino acids. CDR1 is MRHNA, CDR2 SNTAGT, per germline. Time point given: baseline, week 1 (first vaccination visit). Treatment: pre-vaccination baseline after standard-of-care therapy.

This clonotype was obtained from a man aged 50-59 years with glioma. Some clones in this sample may be carry-over from other donors' samples. This material consisted of peripheral blood mononuclear cells (PBMCs), taken from a glioma patient treated with radiotherapy, temozolomide or both. This rearrangement joins TRBV6-4 to TRBJ1-5; 7 positions match TRBD1. The CDR3 sequence is CASSDLDRLNQPQHF. CDR3 DNA sequence: TGTGCCAGCAGTGACCTGGACAGGCTAAATCAGCCCCAGCATTTT.